The 20 T cell receptor beta chains in this list originate from one sample, sequenced in a study of T cell responses to AZD1222 COVID-19 vaccine (dated by TCRdb to the early 2020s). Read against the paper, the sample's time point label means: baseline before first vaccination. Reading the label with the study, this specimen's treatment or condition is: meningococcal conjugate vaccine given as trial control. Library method: the immunoSEQ multiplex PCR assay. The table was pulled from immuneACCESS by TCRdb, which kept in-frame rearrangements only. Such tables lose some clones; where checked, under half of the loss comes from unresolved V genes, and the rest has no known cause. Within this sample are approximately 120,000 clones, with 90% of them counted one time only. The top ten clonotypes cover about 4.4% of the sample. Sample: peripheral blood, taken on day 0 of MenACWY control vaccination. These receptors originate from an adult in good health.

In DNA, the CDR3 is TGTGCCAGTAGTTATCGGCAGGGCTCGAGCAATCAGCCCCAGCATTTT. The encoded protein is CASSYRQGSSNQPQHF. The chain is built from TRBV19 and TRBJ1-5; D perhaps matches TRBD1 (5 bases). Germline CDR1 LNHDA, CDR2 SQIVND (reference sequence). The CDR3 is made up of 16 amino acids. Trimming shortened V by 5 bases and J by 1 base, and 15 bases separated the two germline ends.

The chain links TRBV7-8 to TRBJ2-1; 7 bases are a match to TRBD1. Trimming removed 2 bases from V and 9 bases from J; junction bases left unmatched: 19. This CDR3 region has 18 residues. From germline, CDR1 is SGHVS and CDR2 FQNEAQ. The CDR3 coding sequence is TGTGCCAGCAGCTTAAAGGGAACCATCGGGACAGTTAAGGGTGAGCAGTTCTTC. This codes for CASSLKGTIGTVKGEQFF.

The chain has TRBV5-1 and TRBJ2-5; no firm D call. The CDR3 contains 13 residues. Trimming removed 5 bases at V and 3 bases at J, with 11 bases between. From germline, CDR1 is SGHRS and CDR2 YFSETQ. The CDR3 sequence is CASSLGIEETQYF. The CDR3 nucleotides read TGCGCCAGCAGTCTGGGGATCGAAGAGACCCAGTACTTC.

The chain carries TRBV18 and TRBJ1-1; no clear D. CDR1 is KGHSH, CDR2 LQKENI, per germline. This CDR3 has 13 amino acids. Trimming left V 4 bases short and J 1 base short, with 7 bases between. CDR3 sequence: CASSLGPNTEAFF. The CDR3 nucleotides read TGTGCCAGCTCACTCGGACCGAACACTGAAGCTTTCTTT.

The chain uses TRBV14 and TRBJ1-1; no definite D call. Trimming took 4 bases from V and 1 from J, leaving 10 bases between them. Looked up from germline, CDR1 is SGHDN and CDR2 is FVKESK. The CDR3 is 14 residues long. Written as DNA, the CDR3 is TGTGCCAGCAGCCTTACTACCCAGAACACTGAAGCTTTCTTT. Protein: CASSLTTQNTEAFF.

This clone was seen only once. The chain has TRBV15 and TRBJ2-7, with TRBD1 matching 9 bases. The V segment lost 1 base and the J segment 4 bases; nucleotides outside the gene matches: 5. Per the germline V gene, CDR1 is LNHNV and CDR2 is YYDKDF (reference sequence). The CDR3 length is 15 residues. The CDR3 sequence: CATSRGGTGLYEQYF. DNA of the CDR3: TGTGCCACCAGCAGAGGGGGGACAGGGCTGTACGAGCAGTACTTC.

The rearrangement joins TRBV7-2 to TRBJ2-3, with 16 bases fitting TRBD2. V lost 5 bases and J lost 4; bases outside the gene matches: 9. CDR3 size: 18 residues. The V gene's germline CDR1 is SGHTA and CDR2 FQGNSA. The chain's CDR3 is CASSDPGLAGGLSDTQYF. The DNA of the CDR3 is TGTGCCAGCAGCGATCCGGGACTAGCGGGGGGGCTTTCAGATACGCAGTATTTT.

V is TRBV11-1 and J is TRBJ1-1; 9 bases are shared with TRBD1. Germline assignment: CDR1 SGHAT and CDR2 FQDESV (reference sequence). V was clipped by 5 bases and J by 3 bases; unmatched bases: 7. The CDR3 is made up of 15 amino acids. This chain's CDR3 is CASSISGTGHTEAFF. The CDR3 DNA sequence: TGTGCCAGCAGCATCTCCGGGACAGGGCACACTGAAGCTTTCTTT. Combining the CDR3 with reference TRBV11-1 and TRBJ1-1 gives the whole variable domain EAEVAQSPRYKITEKSQAVAFWCDPISGHATLYWYRQILGQGPELLVQFQDESVVDDSQLPKDRFSAERLKGVDSTLKIQPAELGDSAMYLCASSISGTGHTEAFFGQGTRLTVV.

This clone was found a few times. J is TRBJ2-2 and V is TRBV3-1 (or the pseudogene TRBV3-2); tentatively, D is TRBD2 (6 bases). The CDR3 has 16 amino acids. V lost 0 bases and J lost 6, with 14 bases in between. Per the germline V gene, CDR1 is LGHDT and CDR2 is YNNKEL (reference sequence). DNA of the CDR3: TGTGCCAGCAGCCAAGAATTTCGGGAGCGCTCCGGGGAGCTGTTTTTT. Translated, it gives CASSQEFRERSGELFF.

The chain is built from TRBV3-1 (or the pseudogene TRBV3-2) and TRBJ1-5; 10 bases agree with TRBD1. Trimming removed 5 bases from V and 0 bases from J; junction bases left unmatched: 10. Germline assignment: CDR1 LGHDT and CDR2 YNNKEL (reference sequence). The CDR3 loop spans 18 amino acids. The CDR3 sequence: CASSSSDRGEVSNQPQHF. CDR3 sequence (DNA): TGTGCCAGCAGCTCCTCGGACAGGGGGGAAGTTAGCAATCAGCCCCAGCATTTT.

In DNA form, the CDR3 reads TGTGCCAGCAGCGTAGGGGGACAAAGTAAGGTCAGTGAGCAGTTCTTC. This translates into CASSVGGQSKVSEQFF. The chain couples TRBV9 to TRBJ2-1; TRBD1 might be the D (6 bases). This CDR3 has 16 residues. Germline-derived CDR1 and CDR2 are SGDLS and YYNGEE. With 0 bases removed from V and 9 bases from J, the gap between germline ends came to 19 bases.

The V call is TRBV14, the J call TRBJ1-1, with 9 positions matching TRBD1. The junction had 3 bases not matched to a gene; V was cut back by 2 bases and J by 2 bases. Germline V gene data show CDR1 as SGHDN and CDR2 as FVKESK. This CDR3 is 15 amino acids long. The CDR3 protein is CASSQQGQGNTEAFF. The DNA for the CDR3 is TGTGCCAGCAGCCAACAGGGACAGGGTAACACTGAAGCTTTCTTT.

The chain combines TRBV5-1 with TRBJ2-1, with 7 nucleotides matching TRBD2. The CDR3 is 15 residues long. Germline V gene data show CDR1 as SGHRS and CDR2 as YFSETQ. J was trimmed by 6 bases and V by 6 bases; bases with no gene match: 12. The CDR3 reads CASISVAGAPNEQFF. In DNA form, the CDR3 reads TGCGCCAGCATCTCGGTGGCGGGAGCACCCAATGAGCAGTTCTTC.

The chain has TRBV2 and TRBJ2-7; 8 bases fit TRBD2. Trimming removed 4 bases from V and 3 bases from J; junction bases left unmatched: 5. Germline-derived CDR1 and CDR2 are SNHLY and FYNNEI. CDR3 length equals 14 residues. The CDR3 sequence: CASSGQAGGYEQYF. DNA of the CDR3: TGTGCCAGCAGTGGACAGGCGGGGGGCTACGAGCAGTACTTC.

The chain carries TRBV6-5 and TRBJ1-1; D is unclear. Germline V CDR1 and CDR2: MNHEY, SVGAGI. V was clipped by 5 bases and J by 1 base, with 8 bases between them. The CDR3 has 13 residues. Here the CDR3 reads CASSTTRNTEAFF. The CDR3 DNA sequence: TGTGCCAGCAGTACCACAAGGAACACTGAAGCTTTCTTT.

This clone was observed a single time. CDR3: CASSLGGGLAEAFF. The CDR3 nucleotides read TGTGCCAGCAGCTTAGGAGGGGGGCTGGCTGAAGCTTTCTTT. V usage is TRBV11-1 and J usage is TRBJ1-1; D is perhaps TRBD1 (6 bases). Germline assignment: CDR1 SGHAT and CDR2 FQDESV (reference sequence). The CDR3 has 14 residues. V gave up 1 base and J gave up 6 bases, with 12 bases separating them.

V is TRBV28 and J is TRBJ1-2; tentatively, D is TRBD1 (5 bases). V lost 2 bases, J lost 3 bases, and 7 bases lay in between. Per the germline V gene, CDR1 is MDHEN and CDR2 is SYDVKM. The CDR3 runs 13 residues. The DNA of the CDR3 is TGTGCCAGCAGTTTAATGGGGCACTATGGCTACACCTTC. Amino acid sequence: CASSLMGHYGYTF.

The chain employs TRBV6-2 or TRBV6-3 and TRBJ2-3; 9 bases line up with TRBD2. Trimming took 5 bases from V and 2 from J; bases not matched to a gene: 17. There are 19 residues in the CDR3. Germline values: CDR1 MNHEY, CDR2 SVGEGT. The CDR3 nucleotides read TGTGCCAGCAGTCCCCTTCGTGGGCGGGGGGGCCGAACCACAGATACGCAGTATTTT. Translated, it gives CASSPLRGRGGRTTDTQYF.

This chain joins TRBV19 and TRBJ2-7, with D unclear. The length of the CDR3 is 14 residues. Looked up from germline, CDR1 is LNHDA and CDR2 is SQIVND (reference sequence). Trimming stripped 7 bases from V and 10 bases from J, with 23 bases between. The CDR3 sequence: CASIRLLHPYGQYV. The CDR3, as DNA: TGTGCCAGTATCCGGCTCCTACATCCCTATGGACAGTACGTC.

Here the CDR3 reads CASSITGLDGYTF. Here the CDR3 DNA reads TGTGCCAGCAGCATAACAGGGCTCGATGGCTACACCTTC. This chain connects TRBV5-4 to TRBJ1-2; tentative D call: TRBD1 (6 bases). V was shortened by 4 bases and J by 6 bases, with 13 bases between the two germline ends. The V gene's germline CDR1 is SGHNT and CDR2 YYREEE (reference sequence). This CDR3 is built from 13 residues.